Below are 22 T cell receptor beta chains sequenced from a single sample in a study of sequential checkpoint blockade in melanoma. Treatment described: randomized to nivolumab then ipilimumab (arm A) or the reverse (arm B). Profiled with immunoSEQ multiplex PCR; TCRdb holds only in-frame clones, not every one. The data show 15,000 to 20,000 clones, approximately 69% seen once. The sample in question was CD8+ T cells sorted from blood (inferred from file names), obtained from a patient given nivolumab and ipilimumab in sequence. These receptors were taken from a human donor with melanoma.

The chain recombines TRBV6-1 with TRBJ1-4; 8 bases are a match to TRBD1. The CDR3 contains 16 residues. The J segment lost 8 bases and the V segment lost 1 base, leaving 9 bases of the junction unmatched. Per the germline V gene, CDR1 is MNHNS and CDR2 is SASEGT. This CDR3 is CASSEGWTGWEEKLFF. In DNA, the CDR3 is TGTGCCAGCAGTGAAGGGTGGACAGGGTGGGAAGAAAAACTGTTTTTT.

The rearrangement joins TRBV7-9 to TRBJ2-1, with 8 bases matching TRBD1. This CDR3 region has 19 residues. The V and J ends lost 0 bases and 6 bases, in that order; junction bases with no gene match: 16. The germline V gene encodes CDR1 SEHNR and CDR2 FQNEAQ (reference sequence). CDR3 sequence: CASSLAWGTGQGSGNEQFF. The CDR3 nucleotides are TGTGCCAGCAGCTTAGCGTGGGGAACTGGACAGGGTAGCGGCAATGAGCAGTTCTTC. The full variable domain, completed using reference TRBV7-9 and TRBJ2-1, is DTGVSQNPRHKITKRGQNVTFRCDPISEHNRLYWYRQTLGQGPEFLTYFQNEAQLEKSRLLSDRFSAERPKGSFSTLEIQRTEQGDSAMYLCASSLAWGTGQGSGNEQFFGPGTRLTVL.

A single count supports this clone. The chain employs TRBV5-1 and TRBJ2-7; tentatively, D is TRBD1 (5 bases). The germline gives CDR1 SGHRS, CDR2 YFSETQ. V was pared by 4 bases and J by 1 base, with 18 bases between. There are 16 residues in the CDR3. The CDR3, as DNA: TGCGCCAGCAGCCGTTCCCGTCGTTCAGGGTCCTACGAGCAGTACTTC. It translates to CASSRSRRSGSYEQYF.

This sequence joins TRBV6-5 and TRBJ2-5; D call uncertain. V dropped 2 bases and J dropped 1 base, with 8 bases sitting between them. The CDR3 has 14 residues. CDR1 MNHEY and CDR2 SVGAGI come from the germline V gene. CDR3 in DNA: TGTGCCAGCAGTTACGAGAGGAGCCAAGAGACCCAGTACTTC. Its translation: CASSYERSQETQYF.

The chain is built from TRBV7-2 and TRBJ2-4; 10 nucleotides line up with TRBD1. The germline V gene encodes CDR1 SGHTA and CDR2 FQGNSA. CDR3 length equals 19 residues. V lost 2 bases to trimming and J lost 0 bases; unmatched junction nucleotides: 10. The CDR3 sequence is CASSLPDRGTSQAKNIQYF. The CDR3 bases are TGTGCCAGCAGCTTACCGGACAGGGGGACGTCCCAAGCCAAAAACATTCAGTACTTC. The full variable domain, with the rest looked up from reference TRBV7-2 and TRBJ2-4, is GAGVSQSPSNKVTEKGKDVELRCDPISGHTALYWYRQSLGQGLEFLIYFQGNSAPDKSGLPSDRFSAERTGGSVSTLTIQRTQQEDSAVYLCASSLPDRGTSQAKNIQYFGAGTRLSVL.

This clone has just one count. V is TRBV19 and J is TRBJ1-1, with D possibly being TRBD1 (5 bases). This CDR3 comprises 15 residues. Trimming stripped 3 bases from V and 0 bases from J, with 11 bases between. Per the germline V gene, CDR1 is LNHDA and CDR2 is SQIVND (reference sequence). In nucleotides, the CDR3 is TGTGCCAGTAGTATTGTGGCAGGGATGAACACTGAAGCTTTCTTT. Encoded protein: CASSIVAGMNTEAFF.

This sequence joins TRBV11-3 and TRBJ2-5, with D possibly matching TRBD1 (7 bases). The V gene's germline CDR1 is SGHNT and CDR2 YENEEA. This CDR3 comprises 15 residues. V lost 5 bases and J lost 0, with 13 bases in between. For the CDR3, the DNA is TGTGCCAGCAGCCTGGGGGGACAGAACCAAGAGACCCAGTACTTC. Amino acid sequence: CASSLGGQNQETQYF.

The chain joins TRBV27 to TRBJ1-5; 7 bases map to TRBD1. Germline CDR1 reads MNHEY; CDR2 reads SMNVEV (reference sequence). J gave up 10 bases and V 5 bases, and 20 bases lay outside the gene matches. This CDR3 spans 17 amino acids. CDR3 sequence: CASSPLRPDRNHLPQHF. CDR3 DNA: TGTGCCAGCAGTCCCCTCCGCCCGGACAGGAACCATCTCCCCCAGCATTTT.

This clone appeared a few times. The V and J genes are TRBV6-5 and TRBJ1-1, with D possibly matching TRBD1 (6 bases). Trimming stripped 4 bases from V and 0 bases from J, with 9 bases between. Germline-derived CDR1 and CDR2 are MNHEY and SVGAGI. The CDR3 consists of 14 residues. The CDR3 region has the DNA TGTGCCAGCAGTTGGGGGGGGCTGAACACTGAAGCTTTCTTT. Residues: CASSWGGLNTEAFF.

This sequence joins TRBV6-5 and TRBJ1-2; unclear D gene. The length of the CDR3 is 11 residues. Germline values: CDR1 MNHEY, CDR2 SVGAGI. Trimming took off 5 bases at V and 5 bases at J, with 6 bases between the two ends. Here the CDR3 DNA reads TGTGCCAGCAGTACCCGGTATGGCTACACCTTC. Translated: CASSTRYGYTF.

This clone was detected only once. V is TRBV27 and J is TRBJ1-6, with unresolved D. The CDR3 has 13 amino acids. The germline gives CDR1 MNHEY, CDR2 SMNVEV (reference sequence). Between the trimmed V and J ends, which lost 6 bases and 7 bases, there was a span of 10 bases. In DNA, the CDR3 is TGTGCCAGCAGCACTTGGGAGAATTCACCCCTCCACTTT. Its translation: CASSTWENSPLHF.

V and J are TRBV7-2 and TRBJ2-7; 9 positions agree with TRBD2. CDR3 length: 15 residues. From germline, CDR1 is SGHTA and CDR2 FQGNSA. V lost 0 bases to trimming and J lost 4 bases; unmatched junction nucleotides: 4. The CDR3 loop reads CASSLAALAGYEQYF. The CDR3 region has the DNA TGTGCCAGCAGCTTAGCGGCTCTAGCGGGATACGAGCAGTACTTC.

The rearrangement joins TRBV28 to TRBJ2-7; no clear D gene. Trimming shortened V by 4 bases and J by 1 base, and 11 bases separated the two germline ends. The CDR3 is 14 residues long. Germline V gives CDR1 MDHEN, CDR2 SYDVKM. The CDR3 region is CASSSDFFSYEQYF. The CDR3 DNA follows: TGTGCCAGCAGTTCTGACTTTTTTTCCTACGAGCAGTACTTC.

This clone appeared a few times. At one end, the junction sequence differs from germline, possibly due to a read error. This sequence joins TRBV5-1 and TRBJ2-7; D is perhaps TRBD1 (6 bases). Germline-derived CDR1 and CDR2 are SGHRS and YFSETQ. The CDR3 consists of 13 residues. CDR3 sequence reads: CASSWTVPGEQYF. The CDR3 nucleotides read TGTGCCAGCAGCTGGACAGTTCCCGGCGAGCAGTACTTC.

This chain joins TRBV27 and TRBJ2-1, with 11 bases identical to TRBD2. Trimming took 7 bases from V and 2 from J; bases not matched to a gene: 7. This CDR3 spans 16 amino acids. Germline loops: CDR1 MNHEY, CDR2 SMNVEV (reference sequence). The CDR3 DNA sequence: TGTGCCAGCAACCCGACTAGCGGGAAAGCCTACAATGAGCAGTTCTTC. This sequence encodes CASNPTSGKAYNEQFF.

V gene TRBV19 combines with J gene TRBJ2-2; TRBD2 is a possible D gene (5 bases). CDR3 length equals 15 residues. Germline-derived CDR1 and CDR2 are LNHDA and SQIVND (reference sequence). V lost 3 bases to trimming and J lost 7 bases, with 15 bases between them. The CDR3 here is CASSISGVGHGELFF. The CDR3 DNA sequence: TGTGCCAGTAGTATCTCCGGGGTTGGGCACGGGGAGCTGTTTTTT.

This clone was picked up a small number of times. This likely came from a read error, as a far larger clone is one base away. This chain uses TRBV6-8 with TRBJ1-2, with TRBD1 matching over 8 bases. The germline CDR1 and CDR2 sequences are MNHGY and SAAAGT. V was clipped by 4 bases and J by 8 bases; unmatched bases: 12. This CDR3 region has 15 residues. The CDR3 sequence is CASSSRTGIAVGYTF. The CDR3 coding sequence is TGTGCCAGCAGTTCGCGGACAGGGATCGCGGTGGGCTACACCTTC.

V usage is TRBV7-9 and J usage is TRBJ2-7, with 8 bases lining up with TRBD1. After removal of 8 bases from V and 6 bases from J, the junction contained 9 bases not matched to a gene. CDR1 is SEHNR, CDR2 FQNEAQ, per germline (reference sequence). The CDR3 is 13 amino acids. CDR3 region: CASGRGQPAEQYF. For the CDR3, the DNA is TGTGCCAGCGGCAGGGGGCAACCCGCCGAGCAGTACTTC.

The CDR3 here is CATSMGQTYDEQYF. CDR3 nucleotides: TGTGCCACCAGCATGGGACAGACCTACGACGAGCAGTACTTC. V usage is TRBV15 and J usage is TRBJ2-7; 7 bases agree with TRBD1. V lost 4 bases, J lost 5 bases, and 8 bases stayed unmatched. Germline V gene sequence: CDR1 LNHNV, CDR2 YYDKDF (reference sequence). The CDR3 consists of 14 residues.

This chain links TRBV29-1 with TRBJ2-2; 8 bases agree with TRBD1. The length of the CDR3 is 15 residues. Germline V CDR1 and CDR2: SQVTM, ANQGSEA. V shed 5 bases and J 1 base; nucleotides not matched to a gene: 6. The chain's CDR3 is CSVRLGTGNTGELFF. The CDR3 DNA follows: TGCAGCGTTAGATTGGGGACAGGGAACACCGGGGAGCTGTTTTTT.

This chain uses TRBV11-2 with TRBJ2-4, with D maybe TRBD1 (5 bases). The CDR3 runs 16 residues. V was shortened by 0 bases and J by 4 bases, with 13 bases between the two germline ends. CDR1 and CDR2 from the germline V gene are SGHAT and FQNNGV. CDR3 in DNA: TGTGCCAGCAGCTTAGATCACTCAGGGCCTAAAAACATTCAGTACTTC. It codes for CASSLDHSGPKNIQYF.

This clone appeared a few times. The CDR3 nucleotides read TGTGCCAGCAGTTACATGCAGGAGCAGTTCTTC. Amino acids: CASSYMQEQFF. The chain uses TRBV6-6 and TRBJ2-1; D not certain. CDR1 is MNHNY and CDR2 is SVGAGI in the germline V gene (reference sequence). The CDR3 totals 11 residues. The V gene lost 2 bases and the J gene lost 10 bases, with 6 bases spanning the gap.